One sample yielded the 22 T cell receptor beta chains listed below, sequenced in a study of CD8 T cells in ankylosing spondylitis. TCRdb itself ran the 5' RACE reads through MiXCR, one entry per CDR3 protein. The table records 40,000 to 55,000 distinct CDR3 sequences, 7.4% of them present only once. Sequenced sample: blood, either unsorted or a sorted T cell fraction (not recorded which). The receptors were sampled from a female donor with ankylosing spondylitis or in good health (not recorded which).

This clonotype has ten or more counts. The J gene is TRBJ2-5, the V gene TRBV10-3, with 11 nucleotides matching TRBD2. The V and J ends lost 4 bases and 5 bases, in that order; junction bases with no gene match: 0. Germline values: CDR1 ENHRY, CDR2 SYGVKD. CDR3 size: 13 residues. The CDR3, as DNA: TGTGCCATCAGTGGGACTAGCGGGGAGACCCAGTACTTC. This encodes CAISGTSGETQYF.

The J gene is TRBJ2-2, the V gene TRBV5-6; D possibly corresponds to TRBD2 (6 bases). CDR1 and CDR2 (germline): SGHDT, YYEEEE. The CDR3 is 15 amino acids. Trimming removed 4 bases from V and 8 bases from J, with 18 bases in between. CDR3 sequence reads: CASSHDSGEGGELFF. The CDR3 DNA sequence: TGTGCCAGCAGCCATGATTCGGGGGAAGGAGGGGAGCTGTTTTTT.

This clonotype has just a few counts. This sequence joins TRBV20-1 and TRBJ2-3; tentative D call: TRBD1 (6 bases). Germline loops: CDR1 DFQATT, CDR2 SNEGSKA (reference sequence). The CDR3 sequence is 15 residues long. CDR3 sequence reads: CCWAQGPGKADTQYF. The CDR3 nucleotides read TGCTGCTGGGCACAGGGTCCGGGTAAGGCAGATACGCAGTATTTT.

This clonotype was observed many times. V is TRBV5-1 and J is TRBJ2-3, with D maybe TRBD1 (5 bases). V gave up 3 bases and J gave up 5 bases, with 10 bases separating them. Germline V CDR1 and CDR2: SGHRS, YFSETQ. The CDR3 runs to 13 residues. CDR3: CASSSGSGDTQYF. CDR3 in DNA: TGCGCCAGCAGCTCAGGGTCCGGAGATACGCAGTATTTT.

This clonotype was recorded many times. The rearrangement links TRBV5-6 to TRBJ2-7, with no clear D. Per the germline V gene, CDR1 is SGHDT and CDR2 is YYEEEE. Trimming stripped 5 bases from V and 5 bases from J, with 17 bases between. This CDR3 comprises 14 residues. The CDR3 loop reads CASSPRALWDEQYF. Here the CDR3 DNA reads TGTGCCAGCAGTCCTAGAGCCCTTTGGGACGAGCAGTACTTC.

This clonotype has at least ten counts. The gene calls are TRBV5-6 and TRBJ2-5; D not resolved. Germline V gives CDR1 SGHDT, CDR2 YYEEEE. With 4 bases removed from V and 2 bases from J, the gap between germline ends came to 6 bases. This CDR3 is built from 12 residues. The CDR3 region has the DNA TGTGCCAGCAGCGGTATACAAGAGACCCAGTACTTC. Translated: CASSGIQETQYF.

This clonotype is medium-sized. This chain links TRBV20-1 with TRBJ1-1, with D unclear. V shed 6 bases and J shed 1 base, with 9 bases lying between them. The V gene's germline CDR1 is DFQATT and CDR2 SNEGSKA (reference sequence). This CDR3 contains 12 residues. CDR3 sequence: CSASGGNTEAFF. The CDR3 nucleotides read TGCAGTGCAAGCGGAGGGAACACTGAAGCTTTCTTT.

This clonotype was counted ten times or more. Here the CDR3 reads CASSLNSGTGELFF. The DNA of the CDR3 is TGTGCCAGCAGCTTAAACTCGGGCACCGGGGAGCTGTTTTTT. This chain connects TRBV7-3 to TRBJ2-2; no firm D call. The ends were cut back, 1 base at V and 4 bases at J, with 7 bases in the middle. This CDR3 comprises 14 residues. The germline gives CDR1 SGHTA, CDR2 FQGTGA. Full variable domain (outside the CDR3, taken from reference TRBV7-3 and TRBJ2-2): GAGVSQTPSNKVTEKGKYVELRCDPISGHTALYWYRQSLGQGPEFLIYFQGTGAADDSGLPNDRFFAVRPEGSVSTLKIQRTERGDSAVYLCASSLNSGTGELFFGEGSRLTVL.

This clonotype occurred many times. The chain has TRBV20-1 and TRBJ1-5; TRBD1 matches at 7 bases. The CDR3 totals 14 residues. From germline, CDR1 is DFQATT and CDR2 SNEGSKA (reference sequence). V trimming: 2 bases; J trimming: 5 bases; junction bases outside the gene matches: 6. The CDR3 sequence is CSARHGTAYQPQHF. CDR3 bases: TGCAGTGCTAGACACGGGACAGCTTATCAGCCCCAGCATTTT.

Relative to its sample, this clonotype is medium-sized (0.01 to 0.1%). V gene TRBV10-3 combines with J gene TRBJ2-4; D is ambiguous. The CDR3 loop spans 18 amino acids. V was clipped by 0 bases and J by 1 base, with 16 bases between them. Germline lookup yields CDR1 ENHRY and CDR2 SYGVKD. The chain's CDR3 is CAISESHGQAGAKNIQYF. In DNA, the CDR3 is TGTGCCATCAGTGAGTCGCACGGGCAGGCTGGGGCCAAAAACATTCAGTACTTC.

This clonotype was recorded a few times. The rearrangement uses TRBV3-1 and TRBJ2-3, with D perhaps assigned TRBD1 or TRBD2 (5 bases each). The CDR3 sequence is 15 residues long. Looked up from germline, CDR1 is LGHDT and CDR2 is YNNKEL (reference sequence). V dropped 0 bases and J dropped 6 bases, with 13 bases sitting between them. DNA of the CDR3: TGTGCCAGCAGCCAAGACAGGGTCGGGGCGGATACGCAGTATTTT. As protein: CASSQDRVGADTQYF.

The sample holds many counts of this clonotype. The chain is built from TRBV6-5 and TRBJ1-5, with 8 bases lining up with TRBD1. This CDR3 has 17 residues. CDR1 MNHEY and CDR2 SVGAGI come from the germline V gene. V shed 0 bases and J 3 bases; nucleotides not matched to a gene: 7. The CDR3 sequence is CASSYSGDRTINQPQHF. CDR3 DNA sequence: TGTGCCAGCAGTTACTCCGGGGACAGGACAATCAATCAGCCCCAGCATTTT.

With regard to this clonotype: At one end the junction does not follow the germline gene, possibly because of a read error. The rearrangement links TRBV6-1 to TRBJ1-3; D ambiguous. Germline-derived CDR1 and CDR2 are MNHNS and SASEGT. The CDR3 has 14 amino acids. The CDR3 protein is CASSRELSGDTIYF. CDR3 DNA: TGTGCCAGCAGTCGGGAGCTATCTGGAGACACCATATATTTT.

V is TRBV4-2 and J is TRBJ2-5; 7 nucleotides align to TRBD2. The CDR3 spans 13 residues. From germline, CDR1 is LGHNA and CDR2 YNFKEQ. The J segment lost 4 bases and the V segment lost 8 bases, leaving 7 bases of the junction unmatched. The CDR3 sequence is CASGPGLTETQYF. The CDR3 bases are TGTGCCAGCGGCCCGGGACTAACAGAGACCCAGTACTTC.

This clonotype has a handful of counts. The V and J genes are TRBV7-2 and TRBJ1-4, with 9 bases matching TRBD1. Germline V gene lookup returns CDR1 SGHTA and CDR2 FQGNSA. The junction had 4 bases not matched to a gene; V was cut back by 7 bases and J by 1 base. The CDR3 sequence is 15 residues long. The CDR3 is CASKGQGQTNEKLFF. The CDR3 DNA follows: TGTGCCAGCAAGGGACAGGGCCAAACTAATGAAAAACTGTTTTTT.

This clonotype was picked up many times. The chain combines TRBV5-5 with TRBJ2-1; D gene unclear. The CDR3 has 13 amino acids. V lost 0 bases to trimming and J lost 8 bases, with 9 bases between them. Germline lookup yields CDR1 SGHKS and CDR2 YYEKEE (reference sequence). This CDR3 reads CASSLGGTDEQFF. The CDR3 nucleotides read TGTGCCAGCAGCTTGGGCGGAACTGATGAGCAGTTCTTC.

This clonotype appeared many times. The chain combines TRBV4-1 with TRBJ2-3, with D tentatively TRBD2 (7 bases). Trimming cost V 5 bases and J 4 bases, with 16 bases left between them. The CDR3 covers 15 residues. Germline lookup yields CDR1 MGHRA and CDR2 YSYEKL. CDR3 loop: CASSLKRGAADTQYF. The CDR3 DNA is TGCGCCAGCAGCTTAAAACGGGGGGCGGCAGATACGCAGTATTTT.

This clonotype was detected ten times or more. V and J are TRBV4-3 and TRBJ2-7, with D maybe TRBD1 (5 bases). The germline CDR1 and CDR2 sequences are LGHNA and YSLEER. The CDR3 has 14 residues. With 0 bases removed from V and 2 bases from J, the gap between germline ends came to 8 bases. The CDR3 DNA follows: TGCGCCAGCAGCCAAGACGACAGCCCCTACGAGCAGTACTTC. This codes for CASSQDDSPYEQYF.

About this clonotype: The junction shows a germline mismatch at one end, possibly a read error. The chain is built from TRBV7-2 and TRBJ2-1; possibly TRBD2 for D (6 bases). The germline gives CDR1 SGHTA, CDR2 FQGNSA. The CDR3 consists of 14 residues. The CDR3 coding sequence is TGTGCCAGCAGCTTAGGAAGCGGCGGGGAGGCTTTGGTCTTC. Its protein is CASSLGSGGEALVF.

This chain connects TRBV7-2 to TRBJ2-1, with D uncertain. Germline V gene data show CDR1 as SGHTA and CDR2 as FQGNSA. V was clipped by 8 bases and J by 7 bases, with 24 bases between them. This CDR3 has 16 amino acids. The CDR3 DNA reads TGTGCCAGCCCACGTTTCGGTTCGGGTCCAACAAATGAGCAGTTCTTC. This codes for CASPRFGSGPTNEQFF.

In its sample, this clonotype was seen a few times. This chain joins TRBV7-3 and TRBJ2-2; 7 nucleotides match TRBD1. Losses at the gene ends were 5 bases for V and 3 bases for J; bases not matched to a gene: 3. The CDR3 extends over 14 amino acids. In germline, CDR1 is SGHTA, CDR2 FQGTGA. Written as DNA, the CDR3 is TGTGCCAGCAGCACGGGACAGCACACCGGGGAGCTGTTTTTT. This translates into CASSTGQHTGELFF.

This clonotype was counted a few times. The chain employs TRBV10-3 and TRBJ1-6; D is uncertain. V dropped 7 bases and J dropped 8 bases, with 9 bases sitting between them. CDR1 and CDR2 from the germline V gene are ENHRY and SYGVKD. This CDR3 has 12 amino acids. In DNA form, the CDR3 reads TGTGCCATCAACGCGGGAGATTCACCCCTCCACTTT. Its protein is CAINAGDSPLHF.